The T cell receptor (beta chain) under discussion was sequenced for a study of blood T cell repertoires in COVID-19. The assay was immunoSEQ multiplex PCR, and TCRdb's table has in-frame clones only and misses some. The profile shows roughly 430,000 clones, nearly 90% of them singletons. There are 14 residues in the CDR3. Germline V gives CDR1 MNHEY, CDR2 SVGAGI. Trimming shortened V by 6 bases and J by 3 bases, and 11 bases separated the two germline ends. The sequenced sample was PBMCs or T cells enriched from blood (not recorded which). This TCR derives from a woman aged 40 to 55 with acute COVID-19. The chain carries TRBV6-5 and TRBJ2-2; D remains unclear. The CDR3 region is CASRKLRDTGELFF. CDR3 DNA sequence: TGTGCCAGCAGAAAGCTCCGGGACACCGGGGAGCTGTTTTTT.